These T cell receptor beta chains were read from a single sample in a study of cytomegalovirus exposure and HLA in healthy donors. Sequencing used immunoSEQ multiplex PCR; TCRdb keeps in-frame clones, though not all of them. The sample carries roughly 200,000 clones, around 81% recorded once. Sequenced input: PBMCs. These receptor sequences come from a young woman in good health and CMV-seropositive. Each CDR3 is given with its conserved first and last residue. The order of the fields is clone size, J gene, D gene, V gene, CDR3 protein, CDR3 DNA. D genes are given only for firm matches. Size values are once, few and many counts, or a class for expanded clones, and some rows have none.

clone_size: .; j_call: TRBJ2-1; d_call: TRBD2; v_call: TRBV5-6; cdr3_aa: CASSSAGGTYNEQFF; cdr3_nt: TGTGCCAGCAGCTCCGCGGGGGGCACCTACAATGAGCAGTTCTTC
clone_size: .; j_call: TRBJ2-1; d_call: .; v_call: TRBV7-9; cdr3_aa: CASNKNRLTDNEQFF; cdr3_nt: TGTGCCAGCAACAAAAACAGGCTTACTGACAATGAGCAGTTCTTC
clone_size: once; j_call: TRBJ1-5; d_call: .; v_call: TRBV27; cdr3_aa: CASQERWGLSSQPQHF; cdr3_nt: TGTGCCAGTCAAGAGCGATGGGGCCTGTCGTCTCAGCCCCAGCATTTT
clone_size: few; j_call: TRBJ1-1; d_call: .; v_call: TRBV6-1; cdr3_aa: CASSERTSRGGEAFF; cdr3_nt: TGTGCCAGCAGTGAACGTACTAGCCGGGGTGGTGAAGCTTTCTTT
clone_size: .; j_call: TRBJ1-1; d_call: TRBD1; v_call: TRBV7-8; cdr3_aa: CASSLALLGQGATEAFF; cdr3_nt: TGTGCCAGCAGCTTAGCGTTATTAGGACAGGGGGCCACTGAAGCTTTCTTT
clone_size: once; j_call: TRBJ2-2; d_call: TRBD2; v_call: TRBV5-1; cdr3_aa: CASRPGGQDTGELFF; cdr3_nt: TGCGCCAGCAGGCCGGGAGGGCAGGACACCGGGGAGCTGTTTTTT
clone_size: .; j_call: TRBJ2-7; d_call: TRBD1; v_call: TRBV19; cdr3_aa: CASSIKDRGSYEQYF; cdr3_nt: TGTGCCAGTAGTATTAAGGACAGGGGCTCCTACGAGCAGTACTTC
clone_size: .; j_call: TRBJ1-2; d_call: .; v_call: TRBV15; cdr3_aa: CATSGGGQSRRYGYTF; cdr3_nt: TGTGCCACCAGCGGGGGCGGACAGTCCCGCCGCTATGGCTACACCTTC
clone_size: .; j_call: TRBJ1-2; d_call: .; v_call: TRBV27; cdr3_aa: CASSLSSGEGYTF; cdr3_nt: TGTGCCAGCAGTTTATCGTCAGGGGAGGGCTACACCTTC
clone_size: .; j_call: TRBJ2-2; d_call: TRBD2; v_call: TRBV5-1; cdr3_aa: CASSLRQQWTSGGTNTGELFF; cdr3_nt: TGCGCCAGCAGCTTGAGGCAACAATGGACTAGCGGGGGGACGAACACCGGGGAGCTGTTTTTT
clone_size: .; j_call: TRBJ2-2; d_call: TRBD1; v_call: TRBV2; cdr3_aa: CASSIRDRVDGGELFF; cdr3_nt: TGTGCCAGCAGTATCCGGGACAGGGTGGATGGCGGGGAGCTGTTTTTT
clone_size: few; j_call: TRBJ2-3; d_call: TRBD2; v_call: TRBV29-1; cdr3_aa: CSVGGIAGLSTDTQYF; cdr3_nt: TGCAGCGTTGGGGGGATAGCGGGGCTCTCCACAGATACGCAGTATTTT